This T cell receptor beta chain was obtained from a study of blood T cells in healthy people across ages. Study-level results: TCR beta diversity per million T cells fell roughly linearly with age.

Trimming removed 4 bases at V and 5 bases at J, with 20 bases between. There are 16 residues in the CDR3. Germline loops: CDR1 KGHSH, CDR2 LQKENI. Primers used in a second PCR of about 6 to 12 cycles were a sample-barcoded 5' primer and a J-beta primer mix. Every cDNA molecule bore a tag from a template-switch adaptor containing 12 random nucleotides. Paired-end reads containing CDR3 totaled no fewer than 2.5 million for each sample. TCRdb analysed the 5' RACE reads with MiXCR anew, one entry per CDR3 protein. The data hold 1.5 million to 2 million distinct CDR3 sequences, with around 48% observed a single time. This clonotype was counted at least ten times. What it binds is not known.

The chain combines TRBV18 with TRBJ2-5; D gene uncertain. This receptor was identified in a woman aged 40 to 49 in good health. The sequenced material came from blood. The CDR3 region is CASSRPHQGLWETQYF. The CDR3, as DNA: TGTGCCAGCTCACGTCCACACCAAGGTCTGTGGGAGACCCAGTACTTC.